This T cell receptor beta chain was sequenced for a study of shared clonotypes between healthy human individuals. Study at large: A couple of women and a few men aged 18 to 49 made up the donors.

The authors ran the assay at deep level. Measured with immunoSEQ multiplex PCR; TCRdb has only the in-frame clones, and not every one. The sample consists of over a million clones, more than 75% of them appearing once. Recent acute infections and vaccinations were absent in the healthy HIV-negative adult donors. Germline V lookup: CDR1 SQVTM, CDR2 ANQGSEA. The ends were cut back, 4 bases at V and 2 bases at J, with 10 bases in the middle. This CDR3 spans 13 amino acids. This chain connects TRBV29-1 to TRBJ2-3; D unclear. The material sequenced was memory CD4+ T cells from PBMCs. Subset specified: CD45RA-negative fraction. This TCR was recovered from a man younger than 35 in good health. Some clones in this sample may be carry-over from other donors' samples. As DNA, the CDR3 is TGCAGCGTTGCTGGGCGGTACACAGATACGCAGTATTTT. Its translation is CSVAGRYTDTQYF.